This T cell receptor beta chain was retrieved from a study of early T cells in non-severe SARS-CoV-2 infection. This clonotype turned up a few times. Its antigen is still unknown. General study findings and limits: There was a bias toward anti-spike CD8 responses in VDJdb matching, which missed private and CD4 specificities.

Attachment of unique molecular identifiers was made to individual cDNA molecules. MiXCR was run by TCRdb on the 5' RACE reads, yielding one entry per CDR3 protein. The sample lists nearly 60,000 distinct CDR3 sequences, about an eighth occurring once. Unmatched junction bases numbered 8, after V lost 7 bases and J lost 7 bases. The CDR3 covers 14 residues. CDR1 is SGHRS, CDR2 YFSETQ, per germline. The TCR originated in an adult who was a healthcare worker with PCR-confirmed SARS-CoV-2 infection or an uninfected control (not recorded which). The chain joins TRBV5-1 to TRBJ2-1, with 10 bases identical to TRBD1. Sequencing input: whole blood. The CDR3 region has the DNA TGCGCCAGCGTCCGGGACAGGGGTAATAATGAGCAGTTCTTC. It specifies CASVRDRGNNEQFF.